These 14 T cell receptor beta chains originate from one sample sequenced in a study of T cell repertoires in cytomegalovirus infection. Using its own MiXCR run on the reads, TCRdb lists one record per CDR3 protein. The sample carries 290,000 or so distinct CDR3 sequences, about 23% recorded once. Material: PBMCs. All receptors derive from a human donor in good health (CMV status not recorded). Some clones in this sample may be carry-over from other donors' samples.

CDR3 region: CASSTGQGASYEQYF. The CDR3 bases are TGTGCCAGCAGCACGGGACAGGGGGCCTCCTACGAGCAGTACTTC. V is TRBV7-3 and J is TRBJ2-7; 12 bases fit TRBD1. This CDR3 spans 15 amino acids. The V and J ends lost 5 bases and 0 bases, in that order; junction bases with no gene match: 2. CDR1 is SGHTA, CDR2 FQGTGA, per germline.

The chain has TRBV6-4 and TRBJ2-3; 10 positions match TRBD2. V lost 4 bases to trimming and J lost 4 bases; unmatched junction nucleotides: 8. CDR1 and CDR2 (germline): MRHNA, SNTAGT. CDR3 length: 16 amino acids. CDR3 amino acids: CASSVSAGGPADTQYF. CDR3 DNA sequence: TGTGCCAGCAGTGTTTCAGCGGGAGGGCCTGCAGATACGCAGTATTTT.

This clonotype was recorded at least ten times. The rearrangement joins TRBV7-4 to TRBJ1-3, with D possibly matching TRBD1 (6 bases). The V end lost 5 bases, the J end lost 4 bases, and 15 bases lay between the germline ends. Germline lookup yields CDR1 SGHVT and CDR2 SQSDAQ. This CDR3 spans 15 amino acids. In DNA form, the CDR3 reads TGTGCCAGCAGCCCAGGGGCGGCCAAAGGAAACACCATATATTTT. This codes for CASSPGAAKGNTIYF.

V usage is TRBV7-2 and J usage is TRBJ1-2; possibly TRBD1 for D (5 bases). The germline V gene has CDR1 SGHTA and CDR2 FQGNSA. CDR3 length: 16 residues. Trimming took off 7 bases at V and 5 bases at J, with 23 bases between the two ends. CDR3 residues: CASTSPGLISRYGYTF. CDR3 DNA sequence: TGTGCCAGCACAAGCCCGGGACTGATTTCGAGATATGGCTACACCTTC.

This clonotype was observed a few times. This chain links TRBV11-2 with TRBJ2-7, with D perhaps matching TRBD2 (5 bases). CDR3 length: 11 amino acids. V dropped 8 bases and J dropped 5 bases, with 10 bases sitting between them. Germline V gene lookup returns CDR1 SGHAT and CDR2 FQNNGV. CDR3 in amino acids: CASGLAHEQYF. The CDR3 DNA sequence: TGTGCCAGCGGGCTAGCTCACGAGCAGTACTTC.

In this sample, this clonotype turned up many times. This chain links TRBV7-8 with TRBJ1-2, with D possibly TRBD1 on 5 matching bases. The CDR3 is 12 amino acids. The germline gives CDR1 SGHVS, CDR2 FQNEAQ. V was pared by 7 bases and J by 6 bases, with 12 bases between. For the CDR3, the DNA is TGTGCCAGCACCAGCAGGGAAAATGGCTACACCTTC. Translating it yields CASTSRENGYTF.

CDR3 DNA sequence: TGCGCCAGCAGCTCGAACCGGGACAGGGCGATCTATGGCTACACCTTC. Residues: CASSSNRDRAIYGYTF. The chain is built from TRBV5-1 and TRBJ1-2; the match to TRBD1 covers 9 bases. CDR3 size: 16 residues. V trimming: 3 bases; J trimming: 4 bases; junction bases outside the gene matches: 10. Germline loops: CDR1 SGHRS, CDR2 YFSETQ.

CDR3 in DNA: TGTGCCAGCAGCCCCCAGTGGAGTTCCTACGAGCAGTACTTC. Its translation: CASSPQWSSYEQYF. This chain uses TRBV5-5 with TRBJ2-7; D unresolved. The CDR3 is 14 amino acids. CDR1 is SGHKS, CDR2 YYEKEE, per germline (reference sequence). V was clipped by 4 bases and J by 1 base, with 12 bases between them.

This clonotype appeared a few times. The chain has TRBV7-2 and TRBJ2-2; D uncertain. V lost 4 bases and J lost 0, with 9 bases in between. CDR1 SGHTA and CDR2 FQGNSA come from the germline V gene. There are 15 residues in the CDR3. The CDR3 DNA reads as TGTGCCAGCAGCTCCGTTGGCACGAACACCGGGGAGCTGTTTTTT. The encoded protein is CASSSVGTNTGELFF.

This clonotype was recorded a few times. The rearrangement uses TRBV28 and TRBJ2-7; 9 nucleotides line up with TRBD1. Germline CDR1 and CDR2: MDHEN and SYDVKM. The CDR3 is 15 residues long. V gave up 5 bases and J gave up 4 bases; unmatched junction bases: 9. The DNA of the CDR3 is TGTGCCAGCAGTCCGGGGGACAGGGTTACGTACGAGCAGTACTTC. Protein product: CASSPGDRVTYEQYF.

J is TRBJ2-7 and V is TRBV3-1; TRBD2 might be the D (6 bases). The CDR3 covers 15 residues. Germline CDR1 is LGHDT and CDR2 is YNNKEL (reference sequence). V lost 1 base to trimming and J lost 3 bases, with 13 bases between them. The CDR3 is CASSQALGGNYEQYF. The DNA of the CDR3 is TGTGCCAGCAGCCAAGCTCTTGGCGGGAACTACGAGCAGTACTTC.

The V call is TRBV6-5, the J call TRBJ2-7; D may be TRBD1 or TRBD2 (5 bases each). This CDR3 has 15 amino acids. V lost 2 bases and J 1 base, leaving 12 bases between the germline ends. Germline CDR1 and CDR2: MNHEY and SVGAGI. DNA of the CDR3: TGTGCCAGCAGTTACGGGGGAGTGGGTTCCTACGAGCAGTACTTC. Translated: CASSYGGVGSYEQYF.

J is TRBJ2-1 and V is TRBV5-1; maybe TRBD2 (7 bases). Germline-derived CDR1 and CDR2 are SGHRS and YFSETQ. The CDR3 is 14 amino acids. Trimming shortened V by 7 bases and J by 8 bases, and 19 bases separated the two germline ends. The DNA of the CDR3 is TGCGCCAGCTTCGGGGGGCCGGGGTTTGATGAGCAGTTCTTC. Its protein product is CASFGGPGFDEQFF.

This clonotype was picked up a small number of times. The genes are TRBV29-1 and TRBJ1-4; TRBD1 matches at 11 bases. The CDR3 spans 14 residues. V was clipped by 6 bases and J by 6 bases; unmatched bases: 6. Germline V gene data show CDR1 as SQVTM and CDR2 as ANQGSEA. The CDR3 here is CSVFEGQGDEKLFF. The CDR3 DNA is TGCAGCGTGTTTGAGGGACAGGGGGATGAAAAACTGTTTTTT.